Listed here are 2 T cell receptor beta chains from one sample, sequenced in a study of beta chain features in type 1 diabetes. The sequenced template was cDNA made from the entire isolated RNA. This table comes from immunoSEQ multiplex PCR, and its TCRdb copy is limited to in-frame clones, with some not included. The sample includes just over 600,000 clones, about 14% seen only once; the top ten take roughly 0.098%. The sample was naive CD4+ T cells from blood. The receptors originated from a man aged 18-30 years in good health.

This clone has only a few counts. This chain uses TRBV5-1 with TRBJ1-4; tentatively, D is TRBD1 (6 bases). The CDR3 contains 15 residues. V lost 4 bases to trimming and J lost 7 bases, with 17 bases between them. Germline V gene data show CDR1 as SGHRS and CDR2 as YFSETQ. The CDR3 nucleotides read TGCGCCAGCAGCACTCAACAGGGAGCGGGTGAAAAACTGTTTTTT. It codes for CASSTQQGAGEKLFF.

This clone was seen more than once but under ten times. The V and J genes are TRBV14 and TRBJ2-1; D possibly corresponds to TRBD1 (5 bases). This CDR3 contains 14 residues. CDR1 is SGHDN and CDR2 is FVKESK in the germline V gene. V shed 0 bases and J shed 9 bases, with 12 bases lying between them. DNA of the CDR3: TGTGCCAGCAGCCAAGAATCCAGGGTAGGTGAGCAGTTCTTC. Protein: CASSQESRVGEQFF.